This T cell receptor beta chain was sequenced in a study of blood T cell repertoires in COVID-19. Background on the study: PBMCs, B-cell-depleted T cells, or T cells were the source of the cDNA or gDNA that made up the material.

Followed over time, Seattle patients had been enrolled while infection was active. The CDR3 spans 16 residues. V trimming: 4 bases; J trimming: 0 bases; junction bases outside the gene matches: 6. Germline-derived CDR1 and CDR2 are LNHDA and SQIVND (reference sequence). Original handling: By means of reference gene primer amplification, nucleated cell counts were estimated. The repertoire was sequenced with immunoSEQ multiplex PCR; TCRdb's copy has only in-frame clones and lacks some. The V and J calls and clone size are taken from that table; D and trimming were inferred from the DNA. Among some 180,000 clones listed, about 81% were seen once.

Specimen: peripheral blood. This TCR was sampled from a woman between 55 and 75 years old with COVID-19, enrolled during active disease. V and J are TRBV19 and TRBJ2-7; 10 nucleotides line up with TRBD2. The CDR3 reads CASSNGLAAYSYEQYF. CDR3 DNA sequence: TGTGCCAGTAGTAACGGACTAGCGGCCTACTCCTACGAGCAGTACTTC. Full variable domain (outside the CDR3, taken from reference TRBV19 and TRBJ2-7): DGGITQSPKYLFRKEGQNVTLSCEQNLNHDAMYWYRQDPGQGLRLIYYSQIVNDFQKGDIAEGYSVSREKKESFPLTVTSAQKNPTAFYLCASSNGLAAYSYEQYFGPGTRLTVT.